One sample yielded the 10 T cell receptor beta chains listed below, sequenced in a study of early T cells in non-severe SARS-CoV-2 infection. TCRdb reanalysed the 5' RACE reads using MiXCR and keeps one entry per CDR3 protein. The sample lists roughly 30,000 distinct CDR3 sequences, around 5.8% occurring once. The specimen comprised whole blood, sampled at baseline. The receptors here all came from an adult who was a healthcare worker with PCR-confirmed SARS-CoV-2 infection or an uninfected control (not recorded which).

The table lists this clonotype with many counts. The chain couples TRBV6-6 to TRBJ2-6; the D gene is possibly TRBD1 (5 bases). The CDR3 loop spans 16 amino acids. The ends were cut back, 10 bases at V and 0 bases at J, with 16 bases in the middle. Per the germline V gene, CDR1 is MNHNY and CDR2 is SVGAGI (reference sequence). The CDR3 is CATDTGRHSGANVLTF. The CDR3 bases are TGTGCCACCGATACAGGACGGCACTCTGGGGCCAACGTCCTGACTTTC.

This clonotype was seen at least ten times. The gene calls are TRBV5-1 and TRBJ2-1, with 10 nucleotides matching TRBD2. In germline, CDR1 is SGHRS, CDR2 YFSETQ. The CDR3 has 15 residues. Unmatched junction bases numbered 11, after V lost 6 bases and J lost 8 bases. CDR3 sequence reads: CASKRSLAGVDEQFF. As DNA, the CDR3 is TGCGCCAGCAAGCGGAGCCTAGCGGGAGTGGATGAGCAGTTCTTC.

This clonotype was recorded a few times. The V and J genes are TRBV28 and TRBJ2-7; 9 nucleotides match TRBD2. Germline assignment: CDR1 MDHEN and CDR2 SYDVKM. J gave up 0 bases and V 4 bases, and 4 bases lay outside the gene matches. CDR3 length: 15 amino acids. This CDR3 reads CASSSGTSRSYEQYF. CDR3 in DNA: TGTGCCAGCAGTTCCGGGACTAGCCGCTCCTACGAGCAGTACTTC.

This clonotype occurred many times. J is TRBJ2-1 and V is TRBV12-3 or TRBV12-4; 7 bases agree with TRBD1. The trim removed 4 bases at V and 12 bases at J, leaving 15 bases unmatched. The CDR3 runs to 15 residues. The CDR3 protein is CASSSMTTGVVSQFF. The CDR3 bases are TGTGCCAGCAGTTCCATGACTACAGGGGTAGTCTCGCAGTTCTTC.

This chain uses TRBV20-1 with TRBJ2-4, with TRBD1 matching over 7 bases. Trimming at V came to 0 bases and at J to 7 bases, leaving 6 bases not matched to a gene. This CDR3 has 14 amino acids. Germline V gives CDR1 DFQATT, CDR2 SNEGSKA (reference sequence). The CDR3 DNA sequence: TGCAGTGCTAGAGAAACGGGACAGTACAACATTCAGTACTTC. The encoded protein is CSARETGQYNIQYF.

This clonotype appeared a few times. The rearrangement uses TRBV20-1 and TRBJ2-5; TRBD2 might be the D (5 bases). The CDR3 sequence is 13 residues long. Germline CDR1 and CDR2: DFQATT and SNEGSKA (reference sequence). With 4 bases removed from V and 2 bases from J, the gap between germline ends came to 11 bases. For the CDR3, the DNA is TGCAGTGCTATGGGTAGCGCTCAAGAGACCCAGTACTTC. This translates into CSAMGSAQETQYF.

This clonotype came up many times. The gene calls are TRBV12-3 or TRBV12-4 and TRBJ2-2, with TRBD2 identical over 9 bases. The CDR3 loop spans 17 amino acids. Unmatched junction bases numbered 13, after V lost 7 bases and J lost 4 bases. CDR3 bases: TGTGCCAGCACCCCACCGCTTAGCGGGAGAGGCACCGGGGAGCTGTTTTTT. Its translation is CASTPPLSGRGTGELFF.

This clonotype was seen many times. The rearrangement uses TRBV29-1 and TRBJ2-7, with TRBD1 matching 8 bases. Trimming removed 3 bases from V and 3 bases from J; junction bases left unmatched: 1. The CDR3 length is 12 residues. Germline CDR1 is SQVTM and CDR2 is ANQGSEA. The DNA of the CDR3 is TGCAGCGTTGACACAGGGGGCTACGAGCAGTACTTC. It encodes CSVDTGGYEQYF.

This clonotype appeared many times. The J gene is TRBJ1-3, the V gene TRBV2; D unresolved. The V and J ends lost 2 bases and 0 bases respectively, with 5 bases between them. CDR1 is SNHLY, CDR2 FYNNEI, per germline. This CDR3 region has 14 residues. CDR3 region: CASSEQNSGNTIYF. CDR3 DNA sequence: TGTGCCAGCAGTGAACAGAACTCTGGAAACACCATATATTTT.

Many counts were recorded for this clonotype. The rearrangement links TRBV20-1 to TRBJ2-3; D uncertain. Germline CDR1 reads DFQATT; CDR2 reads SNEGSKA (reference sequence). V was clipped by 6 bases and J by 2 bases, with 9 bases between them. The CDR3 loop spans 12 amino acids. The CDR3, as DNA: TGCAGTGCCGAACCTTACACAGATACGCAGTATTTT. As protein: CSAEPYTDTQYF.